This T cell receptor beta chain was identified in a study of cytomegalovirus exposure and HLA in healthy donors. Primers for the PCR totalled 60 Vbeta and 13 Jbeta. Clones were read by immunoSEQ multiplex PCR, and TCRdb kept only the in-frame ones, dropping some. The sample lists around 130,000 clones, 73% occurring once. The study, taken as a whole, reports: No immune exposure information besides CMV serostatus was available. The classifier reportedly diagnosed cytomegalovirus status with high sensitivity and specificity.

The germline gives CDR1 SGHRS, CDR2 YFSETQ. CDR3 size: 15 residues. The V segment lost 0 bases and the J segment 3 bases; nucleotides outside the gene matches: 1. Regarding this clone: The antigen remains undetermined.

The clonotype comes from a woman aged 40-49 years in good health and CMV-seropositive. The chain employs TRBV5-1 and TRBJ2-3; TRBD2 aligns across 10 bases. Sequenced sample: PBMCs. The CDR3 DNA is TGCGCCAGCAGCTTGGGGGGACTAGCGACAGATACGCAGTATTTT. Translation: CASSLGGLATDTQYF.